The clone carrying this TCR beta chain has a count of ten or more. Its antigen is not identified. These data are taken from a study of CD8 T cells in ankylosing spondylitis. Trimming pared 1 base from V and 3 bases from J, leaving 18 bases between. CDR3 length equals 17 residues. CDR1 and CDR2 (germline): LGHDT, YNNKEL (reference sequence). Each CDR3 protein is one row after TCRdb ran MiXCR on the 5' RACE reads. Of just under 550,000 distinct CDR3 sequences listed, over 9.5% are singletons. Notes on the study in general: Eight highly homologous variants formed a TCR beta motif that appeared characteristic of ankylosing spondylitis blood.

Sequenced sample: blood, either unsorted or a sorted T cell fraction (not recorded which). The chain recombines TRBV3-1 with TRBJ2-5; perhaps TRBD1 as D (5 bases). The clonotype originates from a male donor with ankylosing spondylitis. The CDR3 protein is CASSQGGRASLKETQYF. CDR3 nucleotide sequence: TGTGCCAGCAGCCAAGGGGGCAGGGCATCGCTCAAAGAGACCCAGTACTTC.